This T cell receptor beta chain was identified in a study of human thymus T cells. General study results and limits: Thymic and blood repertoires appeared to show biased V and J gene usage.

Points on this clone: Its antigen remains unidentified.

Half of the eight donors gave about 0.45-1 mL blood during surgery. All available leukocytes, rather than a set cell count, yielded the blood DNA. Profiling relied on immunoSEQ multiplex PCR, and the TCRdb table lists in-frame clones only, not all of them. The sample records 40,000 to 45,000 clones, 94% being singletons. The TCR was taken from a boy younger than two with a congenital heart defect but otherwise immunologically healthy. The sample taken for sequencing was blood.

CDR3 sequence reads: CASSLVSGAVDTGELFF. The CDR3 coding sequence is TGTGCCAGCAGCTTAGTTTCAGGGGCGGTAGACACCGGGGAGCTGTTTTTT. This chain uses TRBV11-2 with TRBJ2-2, with TRBD1 as a possible D gene (6 bases). V dropped 1 base and J dropped 3 bases, with 15 bases sitting between them. The CDR3 consists of 17 residues. The germline CDR1 and CDR2 sequences are SGHAT and FQNNGV. Looking up the rest from reference TRBV11-2 and TRBJ2-2 gives the full variable domain: EAGVAQSPRYKIIEKRQSVAFWCNPISGHATLYWYQQILGQGPKLLIQFQNNGVVDDSQLPKDRFSAERLKGVDSTLKIQPAKLEDSAVYLCASSLVSGAVDTGELFFGEGSRLTVL.